These 15 T cell receptor beta chains were all obtained from the same sample, sequenced in a study of cytomegalovirus exposure and HLA in healthy donors. 60 Vbeta and 13 Jbeta primers were used in PCR. Sequenced by immunoSEQ multiplex PCR; TCRdb stores in-frame clones only, minus some. Of roughly 98,000 clones listed, roughly 77% were seen once; the top ten hold around 1.5%. Sample: PBMCs. These receptors were taken from a man in his forties in good health and CMV-seronegative.

V usage is TRBV15 and J usage is TRBJ1-4; TRBD1 aligns across 9 bases. Germline trimming cut 1 base from V and 7 bases from J; bases unmatched to any gene: 4. The CDR3 runs to 15 residues. The germline gives CDR1 LNHNV, CDR2 YYDKDF (reference sequence). The CDR3, as DNA: TGTGCCACCAGCAGAGCAGGACAGGGGACTGAAAAACTGTTTTTT. As protein: CATSRAGQGTEKLFF. The whole variable domain, remainder taken from reference TRBV15 and TRBJ1-4, is DAMVIQNPRYQVTQFGKPVTLSCSQTLNHNVMYWYQQKSSQAPKLLFHYYDKDFNNEADTPDNFQSRRPNTSFCFLDIRSPGLGDTAMYLCATSRAGQGTEKLFFGSGTQLSVL.

CDR3 in DNA: TGCGCCAGCAGCCCCCTTCCTGGACTAGCGGGGGGGGATGAGCAGTTCTTC. This gives the protein CASSPLPGLAGGDEQFF. The rearrangement uses TRBV5-1 and TRBJ2-1; 15 positions match TRBD2. The CDR3 totals 17 residues. The V and J ends lost 4 bases and 8 bases, in that order; junction bases with no gene match: 10. Germline V lookup: CDR1 SGHRS, CDR2 YFSETQ.

V usage is TRBV7-8 and J usage is TRBJ1-5; D gene ambiguous. This CDR3 is built from 13 residues. V was clipped by 2 bases and J by 5 bases, with 7 bases between them. Germline V gene sequence: CDR1 SGHVS, CDR2 FQNEAQ. As DNA, the CDR3 is TGTGCCAGCAGCTTAAAGGCGGATCAGCCCCAGCATTTT. Protein: CASSLKADQPQHF.

CDR3 amino acids: CASSGRRETSGGPVTDTQYF. As DNA, the CDR3 is TGTGCCAGTAGCGGTCGGAGAGAGACTAGCGGGGGGCCTGTAACAGATACGCAGTATTTT. The V gene is TRBV19, the J gene TRBJ2-3, with TRBD2 matching over 13 bases. Trimming removed 6 bases from V and 3 bases from J; junction bases left unmatched: 18. The CDR3 is made up of 20 amino acids. CDR1 is LNHDA, CDR2 SQIVND, per germline (reference sequence). The full variable domain, its missing parts supplied by reference TRBV19 and TRBJ2-3, is DGGITQSPKYLFRKEGQNVTLSCEQNLNHDAMYWYRQDPGQGLRLIYYSQIVNDFQKGDIAEGYSVSREKKESFPLTVTSAQKNPTAFYLCASSGRRETSGGPVTDTQYFGPGTRLTVL.

V and J are TRBV7-8 and TRBJ2-1; 8 bases are shared with TRBD1. With V trimmed by 4 bases and J by 12 bases, 11 bases remained unmatched. Germline V gene sequence: CDR1 SGHVS, CDR2 FQNEAQ. CDR3 length equals 14 residues. The CDR3 DNA is TGTGCCAGCAGCTCGTACCAGGGGGCGGGGATGCAGTTCTTC. Its translation: CASSSYQGAGMQFF.

This clone came up a few times. This chain uses TRBV18 with TRBJ2-7; D may be TRBD1 (5 bases). Germline values: CDR1 KGHSH, CDR2 LQKENI. CDR3 length: 15 amino acids. V was pared by 3 bases and J by 6 bases, with 18 bases between. The CDR3: CASSPQGVITSEQYF. The DNA of the CDR3 is TGTGCCAGCTCACCCCAGGGTGTCATAACAAGCGAGCAGTACTTC.

This clone was seen only a few times. This sequence joins TRBV21-1 and TRBJ2-3; the table's D call of TRBD1 was not tested on the DNA. TRBV21-1 has pseudogene status. The length of the CDR3 is 15 residues. The CDR3 reads CASRKGPRGNNTQYF. The CDR3 nucleotides read TGTGCCAGCAGAAAAGGTCCCAGGGGGAATAATACGCAGTATTTT.

The chain joins TRBV18 to TRBJ1-1; D ambiguous. CDR1 is KGHSH, CDR2 LQKENI, per germline. V was cut by 1 base and J by 0 bases, with 12 bases left in between. The CDR3 is 16 residues long. CDR3 DNA: TGTGCCAGCTCACCACAGTCAACAGTGATGAACACTGAAGCTTTCTTT. Translated: CASSPQSTVMNTEAFF.

Here the CDR3 reads CASSLWGANQPQHF. Here the CDR3 DNA reads TGTGCCAGCAGTTTGTGGGGAGCCAATCAGCCCCAGCATTTT. The rearrangement links TRBV28 to TRBJ1-5; D unresolved. V lost 3 bases and J lost 3, with 9 bases in between. The CDR3 contains 14 residues. The germline V gene encodes CDR1 MDHEN and CDR2 SYDVKM.

This sequence joins TRBV28 and TRBJ2-7; 7 bases fit TRBD1. Germline V CDR1 and CDR2: MDHEN, SYDVKM. CDR3 size: 14 residues. The J segment lost 1 base and the V segment lost 5 bases, leaving 5 bases of the junction unmatched. The CDR3 nucleotides are TGTGCCAGCAGTATGACAGGGAAGTCCTACGAGCAGTACTTC. Its translation: CASSMTGKSYEQYF.

V gene TRBV9 combines with J gene TRBJ2-3; D possibly corresponds to TRBD2 (6 bases). Trimming took 4 bases from V and 6 from J, leaving 21 bases between them. The CDR3 is made up of 16 amino acids. Germline V CDR1 and CDR2: SGDLS, YYNGEE. CDR3 nucleotides: TGTGCCAGCAGCTTCCACCGGGACTTCAAACGGGATACGCAGTATTTT. This sequence encodes CASSFHRDFKRDTQYF.

The genes are TRBV19 and TRBJ1-2; TRBD1 agrees at 8 bases. The CDR3 sequence is 17 residues long. With V trimmed by 6 bases and J by 5 bases, 17 bases remained unmatched. Per germline, CDR1 LNHDA and CDR2 SQIVND (reference sequence). The CDR3 protein is CASRGGTNRGIRYGYTF. The CDR3 DNA reads as TGTGCCAGTAGAGGGGGAACCAACAGGGGGATCCGTTATGGCTACACCTTC.

This chain joins TRBV7-2 and TRBJ2-5; 7 nucleotides agree with TRBD1. The V gene end was trimmed by 5 bases and the J gene end by 5 bases; junction bases not matched to a gene: 11. This CDR3 region has 15 residues. The germline V gene encodes CDR1 SGHTA and CDR2 FQGNSA. The CDR3 DNA reads as TGTGCCAGCAGCCTCCGGACAGGCCCGGGGGAGACCCAGTACTTC. This codes for CASSLRTGPGETQYF.

The chain joins TRBV14 to TRBJ2-3; 9 bases map to TRBD2. Germline V gene sequence: CDR1 SGHDN, CDR2 FVKESK. The CDR3 covers 15 residues. Germline trimming cut 0 bases from V and 6 bases from J; bases unmatched to any gene: 4. The CDR3 region has the DNA TGTGCCAGCAGCCAAGATCATCTAGCGGGGGATACGCAGTATTTT. Translation: CASSQDHLAGDTQYF.

V usage is TRBV25-1 and J usage is TRBJ2-3; 8 nucleotides match TRBD1. The CDR3 loop spans 13 amino acids. CDR1 is MGHDK, CDR2 SYGVNS, per germline. With V trimmed by 6 bases and J by 12 bases, 11 bases remained unmatched. The CDR3 sequence: CASSPGRDRRQYF. In nucleotides, the CDR3 is TGTGCCAGCAGCCCCGGCCGGGACAGGAGACAGTATTTT.